These T cell receptor beta chains were read from a single sample in a study of blood T cells in healthy people across ages. Using its own MiXCR run on the 5' RACE reads, TCRdb lists one record per CDR3 protein. The sample includes hundreds of thousands of distinct CDR3 sequences, 49% of them seen just once. Sequencing was carried out using blood. These receptor sequences come from a woman aged 60 to 75 in good health. Each CDR3 is given with its conserved first and last residue. The D gene is left open where the match is weak. Where a row states a size, it is once, few, many or the class of an expanded clone; other rows omit it.

D	V	size	J	DNA	CDR3
-	TRBV29-1	-	TRBJ1-1	TGCAGCGTTGAATTAGGTCCCGGGAACACTGAAGCTTTCTTT	CSVELGPGNTEAFF
-	TRBV7-8	-	TRBJ2-3	TGTGCCAGCAGCTTCATCGGGGGGCGGGATACGCAGTATTTT	CASSFIGGRDTQYF
-	TRBV21-1	-	TRBJ2-1	TGTGCCAGCAGCAGGGGTAGGGTTTGGGGAAGGGGACACTACAATGAGCAGTTCTTC	CASSRGRVWGRGHYNEQFF
-	TRBV6-6	-	TRBJ1-1	TGTGCCAGCAGTTATACCCTAACCGTAGACCTGAACACTGAAGCTTTCTTT	CASSYTLTVDLNTEAFF
TRBD2	TRBV9	-	TRBJ2-5	TGTGCCAGCAGCCGAAGTCCTAGCGGGATGGGAGGGACCCAGTACTTC	CASSRSPSGMGGTQYF
TRBD1	TRBV27	-	TRBJ1-4	TGTGCCAGCAGGACAGGGGGCGGGGGTGAAAAACTGTTTTTT	CASRTGGGGEKLFF
TRBD1	TRBV20-1	few	TRBJ2-1	TGCAGTGCCGACAGGGATAACAATGAGCAGTTCTTC	CSADRDNNEQFF
-	TRBV2	-	TRBJ1-5	TGTGCCAGCAGTTTCTGGACGGTATCCAATCAGCCCCAGCATTTT	CASSFWTVSNQPQHF
TRBD2	TRBV20-1	-	TRBJ2-1	TGCAGTGCCGTCACCGGGACTAGCGGGAGTTTGAATGAGCAGTTCTTC	CSAVTGTSGSLNEQFF
TRBD1	TRBV6-5	-	TRBJ2-3	TGTGCCAGCAGCCGCGGACAGGCGATGCGCACAGATACGCAGTATTTT	CASSRGQAMRTDTQYF
-	TRBV7-9	-	TRBJ1-2	TGTGCCAGCAGCTGGACCACCAACTATGGCTACACCTTC	CASSWTTNYGYTF
-	TRBV5-1	-	TRBJ2-1	TGCGCCAGCAGCCCCGACGACGGCAGCTCCTACAATGAGCAGTTCTTC	CASSPDDGSSYNEQFF
-	TRBV20-1	-	TRBJ2-7	TGCAGTGCTACAAAACCGACAGCCTACGAGCAGTACTTC	CSATKPTAYEQYF
-	TRBV20-1	-	TRBJ2-3	TGCAGTGCGCGACACTATCTATGGGATACGCAGTATTTT	CSARHYLWDTQYF
TRBD2	TRBV28	few	TRBJ2-5	TGTGCCAGCAGTTTGATGGGGGGGCAAGAGACCCAGTACTTC	CASSLMGGQETQYF